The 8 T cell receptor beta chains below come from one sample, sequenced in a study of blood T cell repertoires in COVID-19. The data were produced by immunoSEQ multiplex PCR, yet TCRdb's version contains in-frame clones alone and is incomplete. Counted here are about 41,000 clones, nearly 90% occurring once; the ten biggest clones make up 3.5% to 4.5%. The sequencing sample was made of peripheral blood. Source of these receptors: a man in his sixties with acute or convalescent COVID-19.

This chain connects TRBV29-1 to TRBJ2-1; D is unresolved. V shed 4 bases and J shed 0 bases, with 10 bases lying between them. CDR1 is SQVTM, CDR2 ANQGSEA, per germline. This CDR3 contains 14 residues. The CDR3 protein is CSVGTLASYNEQFF. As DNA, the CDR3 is TGCAGCGTTGGCACTCTCGCCTCCTACAATGAGCAGTTCTTC.

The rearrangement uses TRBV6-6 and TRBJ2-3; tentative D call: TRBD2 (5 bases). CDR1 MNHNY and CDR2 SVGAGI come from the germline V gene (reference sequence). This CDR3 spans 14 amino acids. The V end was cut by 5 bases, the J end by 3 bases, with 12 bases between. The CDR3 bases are TGTGCCAGCAGTATTAGCGTAGGTACAGATACGCAGTATTTT. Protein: CASSISVGTDTQYF.

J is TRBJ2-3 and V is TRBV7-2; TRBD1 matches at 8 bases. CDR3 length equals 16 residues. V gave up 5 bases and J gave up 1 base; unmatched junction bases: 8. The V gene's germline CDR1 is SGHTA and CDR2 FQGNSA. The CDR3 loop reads CASSTQPGQGTDTQYF. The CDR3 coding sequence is TGTGCCAGCAGCACCCAACCGGGACAGGGCACAGATACGCAGTATTTT.

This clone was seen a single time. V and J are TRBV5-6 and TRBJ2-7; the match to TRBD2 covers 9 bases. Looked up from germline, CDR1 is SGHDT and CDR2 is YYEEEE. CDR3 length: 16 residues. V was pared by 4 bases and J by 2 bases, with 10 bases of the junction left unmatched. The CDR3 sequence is CASSLDRGGAPYEQYF. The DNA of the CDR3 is TGTGCCAGCAGCCTAGATCGCGGGGGGGCCCCCTACGAGCAGTACTTC.

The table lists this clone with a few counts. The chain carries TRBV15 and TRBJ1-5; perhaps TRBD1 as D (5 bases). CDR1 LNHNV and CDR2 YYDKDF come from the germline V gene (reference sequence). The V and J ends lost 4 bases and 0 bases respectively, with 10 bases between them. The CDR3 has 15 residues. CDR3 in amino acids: CATSTDRNSNQPQHF. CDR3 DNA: TGTGCCACCAGCACCGACAGAAATAGCAATCAGCCCCAGCATTTT.

Written as DNA, the CDR3 is TGTGCCAGCAGCGACACACCCCAGGAGACCCAGTACTTC. Amino acid sequence: CASSDTPQETQYF. V usage is TRBV7-9 and J usage is TRBJ2-5; no reliable D call. Trimming shortened V by 5 bases and J by 5 bases, and 12 bases separated the two germline ends. The CDR3 has 13 amino acids. Germline V gene sequence: CDR1 SEHNR, CDR2 FQNEAQ (reference sequence).

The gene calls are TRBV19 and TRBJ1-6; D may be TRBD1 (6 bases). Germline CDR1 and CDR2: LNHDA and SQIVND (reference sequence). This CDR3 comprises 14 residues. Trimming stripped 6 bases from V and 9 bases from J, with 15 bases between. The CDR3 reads CASSPRDISSPLHF. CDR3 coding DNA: TGTGCCAGTAGCCCCCGGGACATTTCTTCACCCCTCCACTTT. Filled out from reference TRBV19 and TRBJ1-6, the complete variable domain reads DGGITQSPKYLFRKEGQNVTLSCEQNLNHDAMYWYRQDPGQGLRLIYYSQIVNDFQKGDIAEGYSVSREKKESFPLTVTSAQKNPTAFYLCASSPRDISSPLHFGNGTRLTVT.

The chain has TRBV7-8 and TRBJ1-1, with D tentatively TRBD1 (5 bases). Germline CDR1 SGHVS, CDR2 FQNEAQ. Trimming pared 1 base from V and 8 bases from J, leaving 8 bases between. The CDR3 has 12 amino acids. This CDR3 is CASSLVGGEAFF. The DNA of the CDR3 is TGTGCCAGCAGCTTAGTCGGGGGAGAAGCTTTCTTT.